These 30 T cell receptor beta chains originate from one sample sequenced in a study of a mutant IDH1 vaccine in newly diagnosed glioma. The assay was immunoSEQ multiplex PCR, and TCRdb's table has in-frame clones only and misses some. This table has 10,000 to 15,000 clones, roughly 79% appearing once. Noted time point: week 47, end of study. Topical imiquimod was applied with each vaccine dose, which held 300 ug of mutant IDH1 20-mer peptide. Antigens for these TCRs are unknown. The material was PBMCs, obtained from a glioma patient whose treatment included an IDH1 peptide vaccine. Every receptor here comes from a woman in her thirties or forties with glioma.

In its sample, this clone was seen a few times. The chain is built from TRBV28 and TRBJ1-1; possible D gene TRBD1, 6 bases. The CDR3 is made up of 14 amino acids. CDR1 MDHEN and CDR2 SYDVKM come from the germline V gene. V lost 4 bases and J lost 0, with 9 bases in between. CDR3 sequence: CASSYQGMNTEAFF. The CDR3 bases are TGTGCCAGCAGTTACCAGGGGATGAACACTGAAGCTTTCTTT.

This clone was counted only a few times. The gene calls are TRBV9 and TRBJ2-5; 11 positions match TRBD2. The germline V gene encodes CDR1 SGDLS and CDR2 YYNGEE. This CDR3 is built from 16 residues. With 0 bases clipped from V and 3 bases from J, the junction kept 4 bases outside the gene matches. DNA for the CDR3: TGTGCCAGCAGCGTAGAAGAACTAGCGGGAGAAGAGACCCAGTACTTC. Protein: CASSVEELAGEETQYF.

This chain joins TRBV2 and TRBJ2-3; D gene ambiguous. The CDR3 has 16 amino acids. Trimming pared 3 bases from V and 0 bases from J, leaving 13 bases between. Germline CDR1 SNHLY, CDR2 FYNNEI. The CDR3 sequence: CASSELGLGSTDTQYF. DNA of the CDR3: TGTGCCAGCAGTGAGTTAGGCTTAGGAAGCACAGATACGCAGTATTTT.

The chain couples TRBV6-1 to TRBJ1-1, with no clear D. The CDR3 totals 12 residues. Germline lookup yields CDR1 MNHNS and CDR2 SASEGT. The V end was cut by 4 bases, the J end by 6 bases, with 9 bases between. Written as DNA, the CDR3 is TGTGCCAGCAGTGTCGGATTCCCTGAAGCTTTCTTT. Translated, it gives CASSVGFPEAFF.

The genes are TRBV14 and TRBJ2-3; D not certain. The CDR3 is made up of 14 amino acids. The V and J ends lost 1 base and 6 bases respectively, with 11 bases between them. Germline CDR1 and CDR2: SGHDN and FVKESK. This CDR3 is CASSQAQKGDTQYF. CDR3 in DNA: TGTGCCAGCAGCCAAGCACAGAAGGGTGATACGCAGTATTTT.

The chain recombines TRBV7-2 with TRBJ2-2, with TRBD1 matching over 10 bases. CDR3 size: 16 residues. V was pared by 5 bases and J by 1 base, with 4 bases of the junction left unmatched. Looked up from germline, CDR1 is SGHTA and CDR2 is FQGNSA. The CDR3 DNA sequence: TGTGCCAGCAGCCGGGACAGGGGCTTGAACACCGGGGAGCTGTTTTTT. This gives the protein CASSRDRGLNTGELFF.

The chain combines TRBV15 with TRBJ2-2; TRBD1 might be the D (6 bases). CDR3 length: 19 amino acids. Germline CDR1 LNHNV, CDR2 YYDKDF (reference sequence). V lost 2 bases and J 1 base, leaving 20 bases between the germline ends. The CDR3 DNA reads TGTGCCACCAGCAGACTCAGGGGCACTACCTTCCTGAACACCGGGGAGCTGTTTTTT. Translated, it gives CATSRLRGTTFLNTGELFF.

This clone appeared a single time. The chain has TRBV4-1 and TRBJ2-2, with TRBD1 identical over 10 bases. The CDR3 has 18 residues. Germline CDR1 and CDR2: MGHRA and YSYEKL. The ends lost 4 bases at V and 0 bases at J; junction bases unmatched: 8. The CDR3 nucleotides read TGCGCCAGCAGCCCGCCGGGACAGGGGTTATCGAACACCGGGGAGCTGTTTTTT. Encoded protein: CASSPPGQGLSNTGELFF.

The V call is TRBV6-5, the J call TRBJ2-7; TRBD1 might be the D (6 bases). This CDR3 is built from 13 residues. Trimming shortened V by 6 bases and J by 3 bases, and 12 bases separated the two germline ends. The V gene's germline CDR1 is MNHEY and CDR2 SVGAGI. The CDR3 loop is CASRFRTDYEQYF. The CDR3 nucleotides are TGTGCCAGCAGATTCCGGACAGACTACGAGCAGTACTTC.

This CDR3 is CASSEMGAAVRKGYTF. In DNA, the CDR3 is TGTGCCAGCAGTGAAATGGGGGCAGCCGTGCGAAAAGGGTACACCTTC. The chain carries TRBV2 and TRBJ1-2, with D possibly being TRBD1 (6 bases). Germline V lookup: CDR1 SNHLY, CDR2 FYNNEI. V dropped 2 bases and J dropped 11 bases, with 24 bases sitting between them. The CDR3 runs 16 residues.

The rearrangement links TRBV19 to TRBJ2-1; 9 nucleotides line up with TRBD1. The CDR3 runs to 15 residues. Trimming cost V 7 bases and J 6 bases; bases outside gene matches: 10. Germline values: CDR1 LNHDA, CDR2 SQIVND (reference sequence). CDR3 in amino acids: CASTTGGVPINEQFF. The CDR3 nucleotides are TGTGCCAGTACCACAGGGGGCGTTCCTATCAATGAGCAGTTCTTC. The full variable domain, completed using reference TRBV19 and TRBJ2-1, is DGGITQSPKYLFRKEGQNVTLSCEQNLNHDAMYWYRQDPGQGLRLIYYSQIVNDFQKGDIAEGYSVSREKKESFPLTVTSAQKNPTAFYLCASTTGGVPINEQFFGPGTRLTVL.

The chain is built from TRBV5-6 and TRBJ2-7; TRBD1 matches at 10 bases. V dropped 5 bases and J dropped 0; count of bases not matched to a gene: 11. This CDR3 comprises 17 residues. CDR1 and CDR2 from the germline V gene are SGHDT and YYEEEE. CDR3 sequence (DNA): TGTGCCAGCAGTCCCGGGACAGGGGCGCTAAGCTCCTACGAGCAGTACTTC. Protein: CASSPGTGALSSYEQYF.

V and J are TRBV6-5 and TRBJ1-1, with 8 bases that match TRBD1. The V gene end was trimmed by 6 bases and the J gene end by 6 bases; junction bases not matched to a gene: 6. CDR1 and CDR2 from the germline V gene are MNHEY and SVGAGI. The CDR3 has 13 amino acids. The CDR3 DNA reads as TGTGCCAGCAGATGGACAGGGAGGGCTGAAGCTTTCTTT. As protein: CASRWTGRAEAFF.

The DNA for the CDR3 is TGTGCCAGCAGCCCCCGCACAGGGCCAAGGGTATCGGCCAAAAACATTCAGTACTTC. It translates to CASSPRTGPRVSAKNIQYF. V is TRBV5-6 and J is TRBJ2-4, with D possibly TRBD1 on 6 matching bases. The V end lost 4 bases, the J end lost 1 base, and 24 bases lay between the germline ends. Germline values: CDR1 SGHDT, CDR2 YYEEEE. The CDR3 has 19 amino acids.

The V gene is TRBV15, the J gene TRBJ2-5; TRBD1 aligns across 7 bases. The CDR3 is 15 residues long. Trimming at V came to 4 bases and at J to 2 bases, leaving 7 bases not matched to a gene. Germline values: CDR1 LNHNV, CDR2 YYDKDF (reference sequence). As DNA, the CDR3 is TGTGCCACCAGCATACAGGGGACCCTTCAAGAGACCCAGTACTTC. This gives the protein CATSIQGTLQETQYF.

This sequence joins TRBV29-1 and TRBJ1-2, with 12 bases that match TRBD1. Germline V lookup: CDR1 SQVTM, CDR2 ANQGSEA. V shed 7 bases, J shed 7 bases, and the junction held 4 bases outside the gene matches. This CDR3 has 12 amino acids. CDR3 sequence: CSAPGQGAGYTF. Here the CDR3 DNA reads TGCAGCGCCCCGGGACAGGGGGCTGGCTACACCTTC.

The chain recombines TRBV27 with TRBJ2-6; tentative D call: TRBD1 (6 bases). Looked up from germline, CDR1 is MNHEY and CDR2 is SMNVEV (reference sequence). Trimming took 2 bases from V and 0 from J, leaving 14 bases between them. This CDR3 region has 18 residues. The CDR3: CASSLMDMGHSGANVLTF. The CDR3, as DNA: TGTGCCAGCAGTTTAATGGATATGGGACACTCTGGGGCCAACGTCCTGACTTTC.

J is TRBJ1-1 and V is TRBV27; no firm D call. Germline V gene data show CDR1 as MNHEY and CDR2 as SMNVEV (reference sequence). This CDR3 has 14 residues. The germline V and J ends were trimmed by 6 bases and 0 bases, with 11 bases remaining between them. Here the CDR3 reads CASSLTKMNTEAFF. Here the CDR3 DNA reads TGTGCCAGCAGCCTGACAAAGATGAACACTGAAGCTTTCTTT.

This clone is termed medium-sized (0.01 to 0.1%). V and J are TRBV6-6 and TRBJ2-7; maybe TRBD2 (7 bases). The germline CDR1 and CDR2 sequences are MNHNY and SVGAGI (reference sequence). V lost 11 bases and J 2 bases, leaving 13 bases between the germline ends. The CDR3 has 12 amino acids. The CDR3 region is CAATGGPYEQYF. The CDR3 nucleotides are TGTGCCGCCACGGGGGGCCCCTACGAGCAGTACTTC.

In DNA, the CDR3 is TGCGCCAGCAGCCGGGACAGGGGGCGTATCGGCTATGGCTACACCTTC. Protein product: CASSRDRGRIGYGYTF. This chain connects TRBV4-1 to TRBJ1-2, with 12 positions matching TRBD1. Trimming removed 4 bases from V and 4 bases from J; junction bases left unmatched: 7. Looked up from germline, CDR1 is MGHRA and CDR2 is YSYEKL. The length of the CDR3 is 16 residues.

The CDR3 DNA is TGTGCCAGTACAGGAGTCCCCTCTGGGGCCAACGTCCTGACTTTC. Encoded protein: CASTGVPSGANVLTF. The chain carries TRBV27 and TRBJ2-6, with TRBD1 as a possible D gene (5 bases). The CDR3 contains 15 residues. V gave up 9 bases and J gave up 0 bases, with 12 bases separating them. From germline, CDR1 is MNHEY and CDR2 SMNVEV (reference sequence).

V gene TRBV5-6 combines with J gene TRBJ2-7; 8 nucleotides agree with TRBD2. The germline gives CDR1 SGHDT, CDR2 YYEEEE. J was trimmed by 3 bases and V by 3 bases; bases with no gene match: 5. The CDR3 length is 14 residues. CDR3 sequence: CASSSGLVGYEQYF. The CDR3 nucleotides are TGTGCCAGCAGCTCGGGACTAGTCGGCTACGAGCAGTACTTC.

The V and J genes are TRBV19 and TRBJ2-1, with TRBD1 matching over 9 bases. CDR1 is LNHDA, CDR2 SQIVND, per germline (reference sequence). J lost 9 bases, V lost 9 bases, and 6 bases had no gene match. There are 12 residues in the CDR3. The DNA of the CDR3 is TGTGCCAGCTCTACAGGGGGCGGTGAGCAGTTCTTC. Protein: CASSTGGGEQFF.

The V and J genes are TRBV14 and TRBJ2-3; D ambiguous. The CDR3 covers 13 residues. Looked up from germline, CDR1 is SGHDN and CDR2 is FVKESK. Trimming removed 4 bases at V and 0 bases at J, with 5 bases between. CDR3 nucleotides: TGTGCCAGCAGCCGTTCGAGCACAGATACGCAGTATTTT. It encodes CASSRSSTDTQYF.

The V call is TRBV9, the J call TRBJ1-1; D perhaps matches TRBD1 (5 bases). V lost 1 base to trimming and J lost 6 bases, with 10 bases between them. The CDR3 covers 13 residues. From germline, CDR1 is SGDLS and CDR2 YYNGEE. As DNA, the CDR3 is TGTGCCAGCAGCGTATCGGGGGGTCCTGAAGCTTTCTTT. Translated: CASSVSGGPEAFF.

This clone came up a few times. V and J are TRBV4-2 and TRBJ2-3, with D possibly called TRBD1 or TRBD2 (5 bases each). V was clipped by 4 bases and J by 6 bases, with 14 bases between them. Per the germline V gene, CDR1 is LGHNA and CDR2 is YNFKEQ. The CDR3 is 14 residues long. The CDR3 sequence is CASSRSLGEDTQYF. In DNA form, the CDR3 reads TGTGCCAGCAGCCGCTCCTTGGGGGAGGATACGCAGTATTTT.

V usage is TRBV2 and J usage is TRBJ2-7; 9 nucleotides match TRBD1. Losses at the gene ends were 3 bases for V and 3 bases for J; bases not matched to a gene: 0. The CDR3 sequence is 13 residues long. CDR1 and CDR2 from the germline V gene are SNHLY and FYNNEI. CDR3: CASSEDRGYEQYF. The CDR3 DNA follows: TGTGCCAGCAGTGAGGACAGGGGCTACGAGCAGTACTTC.

This clone was picked up a small number of times. The CDR3 protein is CASSPDSPGDYSDGYTF. In DNA, the CDR3 is TGTGCCAGCTCACCAGATAGTCCGGGTGATTATAGCGATGGCTACACCTTC. The genes are TRBV18 and TRBJ1-2; D remains ambiguous. Between the trimmed V and J ends, which lost 2 bases and 6 bases, there was a span of 22 bases. This CDR3 is built from 17 residues. In germline, CDR1 is KGHSH, CDR2 LQKENI.

V usage is TRBV4-3 and J usage is TRBJ1-2; maybe TRBD1 (6 bases). The CDR3 has 17 amino acids. Germline values: CDR1 LGHNA, CDR2 YSLEER. V was clipped by 0 bases and J by 8 bases, with 22 bases between them. Written as DNA, the CDR3 is TGCGCCAGCAGCCAAGATCATGAGGGTCCCAGGACAGAGGGCTACACCTTC. Translation gives CASSQDHEGPRTEGYTF.

This clone was recorded a few times. This sequence joins TRBV15 and TRBJ1-5; D is uncertain. Between the trimmed V and J ends, which lost 2 bases and 8 bases, there was a span of 10 bases. This CDR3 comprises 13 residues. Germline V gene sequence: CDR1 LNHNV, CDR2 YYDKDF (reference sequence). Written as DNA, the CDR3 is TGTGCCACCAGCAGATCCCGGACTGAGCCCCAGCATTTT. Protein sequence: CATSRSRTEPQHF.